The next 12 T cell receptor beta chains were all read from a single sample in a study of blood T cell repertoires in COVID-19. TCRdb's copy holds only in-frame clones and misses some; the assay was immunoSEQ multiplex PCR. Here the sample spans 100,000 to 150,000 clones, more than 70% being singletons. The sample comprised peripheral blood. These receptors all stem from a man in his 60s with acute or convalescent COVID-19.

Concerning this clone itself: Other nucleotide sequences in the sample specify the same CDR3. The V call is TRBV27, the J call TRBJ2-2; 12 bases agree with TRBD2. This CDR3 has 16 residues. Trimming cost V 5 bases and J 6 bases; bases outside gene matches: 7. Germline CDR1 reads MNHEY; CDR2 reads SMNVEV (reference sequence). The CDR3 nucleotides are TGTGCCAGCAGTCCGTGGACTAGCGGGACGGCCGGGGAGCTGTTTTTT. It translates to CASSPWTSGTAGELFF.

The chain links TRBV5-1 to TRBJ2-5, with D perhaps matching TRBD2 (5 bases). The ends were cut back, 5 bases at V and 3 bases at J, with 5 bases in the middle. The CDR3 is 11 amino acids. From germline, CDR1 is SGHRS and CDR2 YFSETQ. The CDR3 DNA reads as TGCGCCAGCAGGAGGGAAGAGACCCAGTACTTC. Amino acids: CASRREETQYF.

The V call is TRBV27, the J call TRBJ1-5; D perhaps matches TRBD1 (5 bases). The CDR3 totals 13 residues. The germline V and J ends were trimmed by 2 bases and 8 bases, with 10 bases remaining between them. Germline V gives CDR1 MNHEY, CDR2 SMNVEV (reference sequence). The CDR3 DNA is TGTGCCAGCAGTTTAGACAGAAGGGAGCCCCAGCATTTT. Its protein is CASSLDRREPQHF.

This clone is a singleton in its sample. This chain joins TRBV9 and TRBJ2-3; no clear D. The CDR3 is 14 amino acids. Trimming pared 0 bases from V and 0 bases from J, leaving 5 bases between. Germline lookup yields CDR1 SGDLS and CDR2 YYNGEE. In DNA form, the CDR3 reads TGTGCCAGCAGCGTAGGAGCTAGCACAGATACGCAGTATTTT. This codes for CASSVGASTDTQYF. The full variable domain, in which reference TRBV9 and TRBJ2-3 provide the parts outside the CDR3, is DSGVTQTPKHLITATGQRVTLRCSPRSGDLSVYWYQQSLDQGLQFLIQYYNGEERAKGNILERFSAQQFPDLHSELNLSSLELGDSALYFCASSVGASTDTQYFGPGTRLTVL.

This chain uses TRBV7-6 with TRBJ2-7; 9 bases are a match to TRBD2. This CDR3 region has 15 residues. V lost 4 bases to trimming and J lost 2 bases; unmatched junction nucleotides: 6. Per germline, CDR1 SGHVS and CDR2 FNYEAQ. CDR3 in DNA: TGTGCCAGCAGCTCCGGGACTAGCAAAGCCTACGAGCAGTACTTC. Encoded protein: CASSSGTSKAYEQYF. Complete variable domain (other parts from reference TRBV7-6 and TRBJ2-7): GAGVSQSPRYKVTKRGQDVALRCDPISGHVSLYWYRQALGQGPEFLTYFNYEAQQDKSGLPNDRFSAERPEGSISTLTIQRTEQRDSAMYRCASSSGTSKAYEQYFGPGTRLTVT.

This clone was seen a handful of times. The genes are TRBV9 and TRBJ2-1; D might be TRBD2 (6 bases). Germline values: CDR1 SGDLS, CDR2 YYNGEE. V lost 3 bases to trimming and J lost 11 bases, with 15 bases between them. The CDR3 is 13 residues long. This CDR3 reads CASSAGGKYQQFF. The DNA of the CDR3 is TGTGCCAGCAGCGCCGGCGGGAAATATCAGCAGTTCTTC.

Here the CDR3 DNA reads TGTGCCAGCAGTTTAATGCCAGCGCTTTACAATGAGCAGTTCTTC. It translates to CASSLMPALYNEQFF. The chain has TRBV28 and TRBJ2-1; D unclear. Germline-derived CDR1 and CDR2 are MDHEN and SYDVKM. The CDR3 has 15 amino acids. Trimming cost V 2 bases and J 4 bases, with 12 bases left between them.

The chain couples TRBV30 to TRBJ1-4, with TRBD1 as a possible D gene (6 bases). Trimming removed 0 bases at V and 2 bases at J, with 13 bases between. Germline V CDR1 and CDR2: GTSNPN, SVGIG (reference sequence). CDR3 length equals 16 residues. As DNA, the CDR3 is TGTGCCTGGAGTGTGACAGGTGGGGAGACTAATGAAAAACTGTTTTTT. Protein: CAWSVTGGETNEKLFF.

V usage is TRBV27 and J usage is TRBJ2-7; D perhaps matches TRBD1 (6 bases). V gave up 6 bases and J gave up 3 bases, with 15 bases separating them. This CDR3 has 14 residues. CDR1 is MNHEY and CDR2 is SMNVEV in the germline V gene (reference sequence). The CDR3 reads CASSPGTNFYEQYF. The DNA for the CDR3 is TGTGCCAGCAGCCCGGGGACAAACTTCTACGAGCAGTACTTC.

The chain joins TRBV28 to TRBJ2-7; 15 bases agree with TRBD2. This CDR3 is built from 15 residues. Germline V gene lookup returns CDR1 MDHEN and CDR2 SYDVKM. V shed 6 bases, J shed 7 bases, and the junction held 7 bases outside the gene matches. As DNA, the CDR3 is TGTGCCAGCAGCCCCCCCGGGACTAGCGGGAGGGAGCAGTACTTC. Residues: CASSPPGTSGREQYF.

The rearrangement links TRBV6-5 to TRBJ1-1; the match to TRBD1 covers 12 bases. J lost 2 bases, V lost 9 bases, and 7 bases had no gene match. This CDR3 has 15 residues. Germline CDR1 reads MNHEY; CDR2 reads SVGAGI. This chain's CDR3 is CASSRDRGLNTEAFF. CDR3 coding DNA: TGTGCCAGTTCCCGGGACAGGGGGCTTAACACTGAAGCTTTCTTT.

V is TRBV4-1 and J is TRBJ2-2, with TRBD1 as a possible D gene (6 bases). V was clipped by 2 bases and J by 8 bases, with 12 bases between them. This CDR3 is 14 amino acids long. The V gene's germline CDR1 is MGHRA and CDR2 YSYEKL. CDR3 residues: CASSQSGQTGELFF. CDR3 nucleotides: TGCGCCAGCAGCCAAAGCGGACAGACGGGGGAGCTGTTTTTT.